These 16 T cell receptor beta chains share one sample of origin, sequenced in a study of regulatory T cells in long-lasting Graves disease. Arm-PCR of CDR3 regions and iRepertoire HTBI primers were used to build TCR beta libraries. A single record per CDR3 protein comes from TCRdb applying MiXCR to the multiplex PCR reads. The sample shows hundreds of thousands of distinct CDR3 sequences, 16% of them seen only once. The time point was: newly diagnosed GD, antithyroid drugs for less than 3 months. There was RNA extracted from PBMCs, and the TCR library was made from it. This same sample was also taken into another study, of T cells in Graves' hyperthyroidism and ophthalmopathy.

The specimen comprised peripheral blood mononuclear cells (PBMCs), sampled at new diagnosis, from a patient treated with antithyroid drugs. These TCRs come from a woman aged 25 to 45 with Graves disease.

This chain connects TRBV3-1 to TRBJ2-2, with 13 nucleotides matching TRBD2. This CDR3 spans 15 amino acids. The germline V gene has CDR1 LGHDT and CDR2 YNNKEL (reference sequence). Trimming at V came to 4 bases and at J to 7 bases, leaving 3 bases not matched to a gene. Written as DNA, the CDR3 is TGTGCCAGCAGCCGAAGACTAGCGGGAGGCGGGGAGCTGTTTTTT. Translating gives CASSRRLAGGGELFF. The full variable domain, completed using reference TRBV3-1 and TRBJ2-2, is DTAVSQTPKYLVTQMGNDKSIKCEQNLGHDTMYWYKQDSKKFLKIMFSYNNKELIINETVPNRFSPKSPDKAHLNLHINSLELGDSAVYFCASSRRLAGGGELFFGEGSRLTVL.

This clonotype was counted only a few times. This rearrangement joins TRBV6-2 or TRBV6-3 to TRBJ2-5, with a possible D match to TRBD2 (5 bases). The V end lost 0 bases, the J end lost 1 base, and 6 bases lay between the germline ends. The CDR3 totals 14 residues. Germline assignment: CDR1 MNHEY and CDR2 SVGEGT. CDR3 in DNA: TGTGCCAGCAGTTACTCAGGGAGCCAAGAGACCCAGTACTTC. Residues: CASSYSGSQETQYF.

The V call is TRBV20-1, the J call TRBJ2-7; 8 nucleotides agree with TRBD1. The V gene end was trimmed by 3 bases and the J gene end by 3 bases; junction bases not matched to a gene: 4. The CDR3 is 13 residues long. CDR1 is DFQATT and CDR2 is SNEGSKA in the germline V gene (reference sequence). CDR3 DNA: TGCAGTGCTAGGGACAGGGTTGGCTACGAGCAGTACTTC. Translation gives CSARDRVGYEQYF.

The table lists this clonotype with many counts. The rearrangement links TRBV15 to TRBJ2-7, with D possibly being TRBD2 (6 bases). Germline V lookup: CDR1 LNHNV, CDR2 YYDKDF (reference sequence). This CDR3 region has 13 residues. Trimming removed 3 bases at V and 6 bases at J, with 12 bases between. The CDR3 region is CATSRRDDLEQYF. The CDR3 DNA follows: TGTGCCACCAGCAGGCGGGATGACCTCGAGCAGTACTTC.

This clonotype has a handful of counts. The chain recombines TRBV27 with TRBJ1-1, with D possibly matching TRBD1 (5 bases). Germline CDR1 MNHEY, CDR2 SMNVEV (reference sequence). The CDR3 is 15 amino acids. The germline V and J ends were trimmed by 6 bases and 4 bases, with 18 bases remaining between them. The CDR3 spells CASRRTTAAGTEAFF. CDR3 in DNA: TGTGCCAGCAGACGGACGACAGCGGCCGGCACTGAAGCTTTCTTT.

This clonotype appeared a few times. The chain is built from TRBV19 and TRBJ1-6, with D perhaps TRBD1 (6 bases). CDR1 and CDR2 from the germline V gene are LNHDA and SQIVND (reference sequence). The V end was cut by 2 bases, the J end by 8 bases, with 7 bases between. The CDR3 length is 13 residues. The CDR3 DNA reads as TGTGCCAGTAGTATAAAGGGGGATTCACCCCTCCACTTT. Translating it yields CASSIKGDSPLHF.

This clonotype occurred many times. This chain connects TRBV11-2 to TRBJ2-1, with D possibly matching TRBD1 (7 bases). The CDR3 loop spans 14 amino acids. Trimming stripped 4 bases from V and 6 bases from J, with 13 bases between. Germline V CDR1 and CDR2: SGHAT, FQNNGV. The CDR3: CASSSAQGGNEQFF. In DNA, the CDR3 is TGTGCCAGCAGCTCGGCCCAGGGGGGCAATGAGCAGTTCTTC.

The V call is TRBV6-1, the J call TRBJ1-5, with D unresolved. This CDR3 comprises 14 residues. CDR1 MNHNS and CDR2 SASEGT come from the germline V gene. The ends were cut back, 6 bases at V and 8 bases at J, with 17 bases in the middle. CDR3 residues: CASSQTGNWEPQHF. The DNA for the CDR3 is TGTGCCAGCAGCCAAACTGGGAACTGGGAGCCCCAGCATTTT.

A remark on this clonotype: A clone one base away is much larger, so this may be a read error. This chain joins TRBV3-1 and TRBJ2-2; D may be TRBD2 (6 bases). CDR3 length: 14 amino acids. Germline V gives CDR1 LGHDT, CDR2 YNNKEL (reference sequence). The CDR3 DNA is TGTGCCAGCAGCCAAGAAAAGTATGGAGGGGTGCTGTTTTTT. It specifies CASSQEKYGGVLFF.

This clonotype turned up a few times. The V and J genes are TRBV6-2 or TRBV6-3 and TRBJ2-6, with D uncertain. The CDR3 runs to 16 residues. V dropped 0 bases and J dropped 0 bases, with 6 bases sitting between them. Germline CDR1 and CDR2: MNHEY and SVGEGT. DNA of the CDR3: TGTGCCAGCAGTTACTCCCTTCACTCTGGGGCCAACGTCCTGACTTTC. As protein: CASSYSLHSGANVLTF.

This clonotype was found a few times. This chain links TRBV12-3 or TRBV12-4 with TRBJ1-2, with D uncertain. Between the trimmed V and J ends, which lost 1 base and 0 bases, there was a span of 12 bases. This CDR3 comprises 16 residues. CDR3 DNA sequence: TGTGCCAGCAGTTTAGAGCCCTACCTAGCTAACTATGGCTACACCTTC. Residues: CASSLEPYLANYGYTF.

This chain joins TRBV28 and TRBJ1-2, with 8 bases matching TRBD1. The length of the CDR3 is 12 residues. V lost 6 bases and J lost 7; bases outside the gene matches: 4. The germline CDR1 and CDR2 sequences are MDHEN and SYDVKM. DNA of the CDR3: TGTGCCAGCAGGTCAACAGGGGGTGGCTACACCTTC. This encodes CASRSTGGGYTF.

This clonotype was seen repeatedly, ten times or more. This chain connects TRBV10-3 to TRBJ1-1, with 7 bases lining up with TRBD1. This CDR3 contains 14 residues. J gave up 4 bases and V 9 bases, and 11 bases lay outside the gene matches. Germline CDR1 and CDR2: ENHRY and SYGVKD. The CDR3 sequence: CAIRNDRVSTEAFF. As DNA, the CDR3 is TGTGCCATACGCAACGACAGGGTAAGCACTGAAGCTTTCTTT.

This clonotype was seen many times. J is TRBJ1-5 and V is TRBV28; TRBD1 might be the D (6 bases). Trimming took 3 bases from V and 6 from J, leaving 12 bases between them. This CDR3 has 14 amino acids. Germline-derived CDR1 and CDR2 are MDHEN and SYDVKM. CDR3 sequence: CASSFDRSGQPQHF. The DNA for the CDR3 is TGTGCCAGCAGTTTCGACAGGTCCGGTCAGCCCCAGCATTTT. Using reference TRBV28 and TRBJ1-5 for the parts outside the CDR3, the full variable domain is DVKVTQSSRYLVKRTGEKVFLECVQDMDHENMFWYRQDPGLGLRLIYFSYDVKMKEKGDIPEGYSVSREKKERFSLILESASTNQTSMYLCASSFDRSGQPQHFGDGTRLSIL.

Of note for this clonotype: This may come from a read error, since a much larger clone is one base off. The chain uses TRBV11-2 and TRBJ1-2; D perhaps matches TRBD1 (6 bases). V lost 5 bases and J 7 bases, leaving 14 bases between the germline ends. This CDR3 region has 13 residues. In germline, CDR1 is SGHAT, CDR2 FQNNGV. CDR3 in amino acids: CASSPQGRCGYTF. CDR3 coding DNA: TGTGCCAGCAGCCCACAGGGACGCTGTGGCTACACCTTC.

This clonotype has at least ten counts. V and J are TRBV25-1 and TRBJ1-1, with D hard to call. The germline CDR1 and CDR2 sequences are MGHDK and SYGVNS. Between the trimmed V and J ends, which lost 1 base and 1 base, there was a span of 10 bases. The CDR3 consists of 15 residues. CDR3 bases: TGTGCCAGCAGTGAATCAACAGTCAAGAACACTGAAGCTTTCTTT. It yields the protein CASSESTVKNTEAFF.